This entry features one TCR beta chain sequence. The sample originates from a study of blood T cell repertoires in COVID-19. Across the whole study: Sites in the United States, Italy and Spain provided acute and convalescent COVID-19 samples. Sources were T cells, B-cell-depleted T cells, or PBMCs; the material itself was cDNA or gDNA.

Germline loops: CDR1 SGHTA, CDR2 FQGNSA. This CDR3 region has 15 residues. The germline V and J ends were trimmed by 1 base and 2 bases, with 9 bases remaining between them. How the authors handled the data: Scientists estimated how many nucleated cells there were by amplifying reference gene primers. This table comes from immunoSEQ multiplex PCR, and its TCRdb copy is limited to in-frame clones, with some not included. The V and J calls and the clone size are those of that table, but D and trimming were determined from the DNA. The sample yields tens of thousands of clones, around 80% seen once. The source is a human donor in a cohort sampled during active COVID-19. The sample comprised peripheral blood. The chain uses TRBV7-2 and TRBJ1-5; D not resolved. The chain's CDR3 is CASSLGGRRNQPQHF. The DNA for the CDR3 is TGTGCCAGCAGCTTAGGCGGCAGACGCAATCAGCCCCAGCATTTT.